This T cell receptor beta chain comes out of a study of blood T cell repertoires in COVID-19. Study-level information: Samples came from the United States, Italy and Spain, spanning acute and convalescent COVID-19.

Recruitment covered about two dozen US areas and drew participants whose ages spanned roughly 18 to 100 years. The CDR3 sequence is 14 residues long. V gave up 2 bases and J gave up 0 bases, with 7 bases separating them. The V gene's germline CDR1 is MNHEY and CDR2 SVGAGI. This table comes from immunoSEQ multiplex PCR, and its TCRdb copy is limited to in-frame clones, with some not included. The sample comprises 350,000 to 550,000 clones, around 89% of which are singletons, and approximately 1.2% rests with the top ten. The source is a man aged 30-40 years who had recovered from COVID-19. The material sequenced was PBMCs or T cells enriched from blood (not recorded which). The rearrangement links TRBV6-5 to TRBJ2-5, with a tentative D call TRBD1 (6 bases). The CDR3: CASSYRQDQETQYF. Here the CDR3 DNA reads TGTGCCAGCAGTTACCGACAGGACCAAGAGACCCAGTACTTC.